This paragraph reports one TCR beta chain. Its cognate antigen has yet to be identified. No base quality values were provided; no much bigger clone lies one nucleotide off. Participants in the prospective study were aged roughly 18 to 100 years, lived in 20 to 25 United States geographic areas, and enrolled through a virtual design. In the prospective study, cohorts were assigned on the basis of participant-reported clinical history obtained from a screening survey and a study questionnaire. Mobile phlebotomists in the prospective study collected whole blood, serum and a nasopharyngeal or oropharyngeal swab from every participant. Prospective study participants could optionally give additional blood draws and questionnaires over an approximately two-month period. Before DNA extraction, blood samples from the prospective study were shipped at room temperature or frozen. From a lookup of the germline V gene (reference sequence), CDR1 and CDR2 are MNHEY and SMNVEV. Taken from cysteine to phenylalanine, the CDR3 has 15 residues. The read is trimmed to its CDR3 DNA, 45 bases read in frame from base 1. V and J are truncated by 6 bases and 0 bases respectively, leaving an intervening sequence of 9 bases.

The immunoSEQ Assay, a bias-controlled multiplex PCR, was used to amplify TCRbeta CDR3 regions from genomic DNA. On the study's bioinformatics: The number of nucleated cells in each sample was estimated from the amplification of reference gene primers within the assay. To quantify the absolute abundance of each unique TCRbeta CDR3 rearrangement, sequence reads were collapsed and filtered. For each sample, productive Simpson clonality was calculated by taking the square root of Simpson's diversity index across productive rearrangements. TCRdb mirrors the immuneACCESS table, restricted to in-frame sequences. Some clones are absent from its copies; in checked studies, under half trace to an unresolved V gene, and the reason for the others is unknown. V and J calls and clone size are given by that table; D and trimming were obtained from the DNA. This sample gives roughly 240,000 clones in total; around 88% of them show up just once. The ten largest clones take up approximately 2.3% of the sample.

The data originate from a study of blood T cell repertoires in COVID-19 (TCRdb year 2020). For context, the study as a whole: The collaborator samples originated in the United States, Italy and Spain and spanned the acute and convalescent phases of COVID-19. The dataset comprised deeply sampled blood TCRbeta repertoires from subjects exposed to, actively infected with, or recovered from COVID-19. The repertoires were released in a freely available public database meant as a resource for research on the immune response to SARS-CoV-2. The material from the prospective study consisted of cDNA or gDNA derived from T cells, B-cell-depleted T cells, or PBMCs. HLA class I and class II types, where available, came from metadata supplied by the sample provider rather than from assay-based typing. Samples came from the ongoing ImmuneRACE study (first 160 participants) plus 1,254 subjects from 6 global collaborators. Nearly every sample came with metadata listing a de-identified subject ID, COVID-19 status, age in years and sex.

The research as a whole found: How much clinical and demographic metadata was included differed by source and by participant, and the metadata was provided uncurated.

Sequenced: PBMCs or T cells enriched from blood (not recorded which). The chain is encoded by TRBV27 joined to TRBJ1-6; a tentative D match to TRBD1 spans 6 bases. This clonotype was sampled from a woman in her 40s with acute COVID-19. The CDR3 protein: CASRTGSSYNSPLHF. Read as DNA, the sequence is TGTGCCAGCAGAACAGGGAGCTCCTATAATTCACCCCTCCACTTT.